The 17 T cell receptor beta chains below were found in one sample sequenced in a study of T cells in Graves' hyperthyroidism and ophthalmopathy. TCR beta CDR3 regions were amplified from RNA transcripts. An initial round of RT-PCR targeting the TCR CDR3 relied on the HTBI primer set. TCRdb itself ran the multiplex PCR reads through MiXCR, one entry per CDR3 protein. The sample contains some 300,000 distinct CDR3 sequences, about 19% of which appear only once. Sequenced sample: blood. The receptors were gathered from a man aged 50 to 59 with Graves' ophthalmopathy.

The chain carries TRBV2 and TRBJ2-2; D might be TRBD2 (5 bases). The germline V gene has CDR1 SNHLY and CDR2 FYNNEI. With 2 bases removed from V and 6 bases from J, the gap between germline ends came to 10 bases. This CDR3 is built from 14 residues. The CDR3 DNA is TGTGCCAGCAGTGAATCGACTACTCCCGGGGAGCTGTTTTTT. This gives the protein CASSESTTPGELFF.

The sample holds many counts of this clonotype. V usage is TRBV7-8 and J usage is TRBJ2-3, with D perhaps given as TRBD1 or TRBD2 (6 bases each). Trimming pared 4 bases from V and 4 bases from J, leaving 12 bases between. This CDR3 is built from 14 residues. Looked up from germline, CDR1 is SGHVS and CDR2 is FQNEAQ. The DNA for the CDR3 is TGTGCCAGCAGCTCGTGGGGGGCTGCAGATACGCAGTATTTT. Translating gives CASSSWGAADTQYF.

In regard to this clonotype: This clone may be a read error of a much larger clone one base away. The chain carries TRBV30 and TRBJ1-2, with D hard to call. The CDR3 length is 14 residues. Germline V gene sequence: CDR1 GTSNPN, CDR2 SVGIG (reference sequence). CDR3 loop: CVWSRPFEAGGYTF. In DNA form, the CDR3 reads TGTGTCTGGAGTCGTCCTTTTGAAGCCGGTGGCTACACCTTC.

The chain uses TRBV6-1 and TRBJ2-5, with D maybe TRBD2 (5 bases). The germline gives CDR1 MNHNS, CDR2 SASEGT. This CDR3 is 14 amino acids long. V shed 9 bases and J shed 0 bases, with 14 bases lying between them. CDR3 loop: CASRSGEDQETQYF. In DNA form, the CDR3 reads TGTGCCAGTAGAAGCGGAGAGGACCAAGAGACCCAGTACTTC.

This clonotype was found many times. This chain connects TRBV18 to TRBJ1-1; tentative D call: TRBD1 (5 bases). The CDR3 contains 15 residues. CDR1 and CDR2 from the germline V gene are KGHSH and LQKENI. V was clipped by 8 bases and J by 3 bases, with 19 bases between them. The CDR3 protein is CASHPTDGVDTEAFF. CDR3 nucleotides: TGTGCCAGCCATCCGACAGACGGGGTGGACACTGAAGCTTTCTTT. The full variable domain, its missing parts supplied by reference TRBV18 and TRBJ1-1, is NAGVMQNPRHLVRRRGQEARLRCSPMKGHSHVYWYRQLPEEGLKFMVYLQKENIIDESGMPKERFSAEFPKEGPSILRIQQVVRGDSAAYFCASHPTDGVDTEAFFGQGTRLTVV.

This clonotype occurred many times. The chain carries TRBV28 and TRBJ2-3; 10 bases agree with TRBD2. Germline V gene lookup returns CDR1 MDHEN and CDR2 SYDVKM. Trimming at V came to 10 bases and at J to 1 base, leaving 8 bases not matched to a gene. The CDR3 loop spans 15 amino acids. The CDR3 DNA follows: TGTGCCAACGAACGGACTAGCGGATGCACAGATACGCAGTATTTT. Amino acid sequence: CANERTSGCTDTQYF. Variable domain in full (rest from reference TRBV28 and TRBJ2-3): DVKVTQSSRYLVKRTGEKVFLECVQDMDHENMFWYRQDPGLGLRLIYFSYDVKMKEKGDIPEGYSVSREKKERFSLILESASTNQTSMYLCANERTSGCTDTQYFGPGTRLTVL.

There are many counts of this clonotype. The rearrangement uses TRBV20-1 and TRBJ1-1, with a possible D match to TRBD1 (6 bases). CDR1 and CDR2 (germline): DFQATT, SNEGSKA (reference sequence). V lost 8 bases and J 4 bases, leaving 17 bases between the germline ends. This CDR3 region has 13 residues. CDR3 residues: CSPLQGGVTEAFF. The CDR3 nucleotides are TGCAGTCCTCTACAGGGTGGTGTCACTGAAGCTTTCTTT.

The gene calls are TRBV3-1 and TRBJ1-5, with a possible D match to TRBD1 (6 bases). Trimming took 6 bases from V and 2 from J, leaving 14 bases between them. Germline values: CDR1 LGHDT, CDR2 YNNKEL (reference sequence). The CDR3 sequence is 15 residues long. The DNA of the CDR3 is TGTGCCAGCAGTTCCTCGGACAGACGCAATCAGCCCCAGCATTTT. Protein product: CASSSSDRRNQPQHF.

This clonotype has ten or more counts. J is TRBJ2-1 and V is TRBV7-3; tentatively, D is TRBD1 (6 bases). Germline assignment: CDR1 SGHTA and CDR2 FQGTGA. The CDR3 extends over 13 amino acids. Between the trimmed V and J ends, which lost 4 bases and 7 bases, there was a span of 11 bases. Written as DNA, the CDR3 is TGTGCCAGCAGCTACCGAGGGGGAAATGAGCAGTTCTTC. Translated: CASSYRGGNEQFF. Full variable domain (missing parts from reference TRBV7-3 and TRBJ2-1): GAGVSQTPSNKVTEKGKYVELRCDPISGHTALYWYRQSLGQGPEFLIYFQGTGAADDSGLPNDRFFAVRPEGSVSTLKIQRTERGDSAVYLCASSYRGGNEQFFGPGTRLTVL.

This clonotype has ten or more counts. The chain uses TRBV5-1 and TRBJ2-7; 15 bases are shared with TRBD2. Germline values: CDR1 SGHRS, CDR2 YFSETQ. The V gene end was trimmed by 4 bases and the J gene end by 4 bases; junction bases not matched to a gene: 12. This CDR3 region has 18 residues. The chain's CDR3 is CASSPGLAGGPREYEQYF. The CDR3 DNA is TGCGCCAGCAGCCCTGGACTAGCGGGAGGGCCCCGGGAGTACGAGCAGTACTTC.

This clonotype was counted many times. This chain joins TRBV20-1 and TRBJ2-1; TRBD2 matches 9 bases. The CDR3 covers 14 residues. With V trimmed by 6 bases and J by 3 bases, 6 bases remained unmatched. Germline V lookup: CDR1 DFQATT, CDR2 SNEGSKA (reference sequence). The CDR3 loop reads CSASLAGLYNEQFF. CDR3 sequence (DNA): TGCAGTGCCAGCCTAGCGGGGCTCTACAATGAGCAGTTCTTC.

V is TRBV28 and J is TRBJ2-3; 10 bases are a match to TRBD1. The CDR3 has 14 residues. V lost 1 base to trimming and J lost 9 bases; unmatched junction nucleotides: 4. Germline CDR1 MDHEN, CDR2 SYDVKM. The CDR3 DNA follows: TGTGCCAGCAGTTTATCCGACAGGGGGCGAACGCAGTATTTT. It translates to CASSLSDRGRTQYF.

The CDR3 bases are TGTGCCAGCAGCCATGTTGGGACAGGGGCAGAGACCCAGTACTTC. It codes for CASSHVGTGAETQYF. V is TRBV3-1 and J is TRBJ2-5, with 10 bases identical to TRBD1. J was trimmed by 4 bases and V by 3 bases; bases with no gene match: 5. Germline loops: CDR1 LGHDT, CDR2 YNNKEL (reference sequence). This CDR3 has 15 residues.

The rearrangement uses TRBV18 and TRBJ2-1; TRBD2 matches 15 bases. The CDR3 extends over 17 amino acids. Per the germline V gene, CDR1 is KGHSH and CDR2 is LQKENI. V was pared by 3 bases and J by 14 bases, with 14 bases of the junction left unmatched. This CDR3 reads CASSPERTSGRARSEFF. In nucleotides, the CDR3 is TGTGCCAGCTCACCTGAGAGGACTAGCGGGAGGGCTAGGTCCGAGTTCTTC.

This clonotype has only a few counts. J is TRBJ2-1 and V is TRBV24-1; 7 bases align to TRBD2. The CDR3 is 13 amino acids. V trimming: 7 bases; J trimming: 9 bases; junction bases outside the gene matches: 8. From germline, CDR1 is KGHDR and CDR2 SFDVKD. The CDR3 DNA reads as TGTGCCACCAGGGGAGGGCCTTGGGGTGAGCAGTTCTTC. Protein product: CATRGGPWGEQFF.

This clonotype has a count of ten or more. The chain recombines TRBV5-1 with TRBJ2-2; no reliable D call. The V end lost 0 bases, the J end lost 1 base, and 10 bases lay between the germline ends. There are 16 residues in the CDR3. Per germline, CDR1 SGHRS and CDR2 YFSETQ. As DNA, the CDR3 is TGCGCCAGCAGCTTGGATGGCTCCCGGAACACCGGGGAGCTGTTTTTT. Amino acids: CASSLDGSRNTGELFF.

This clonotype has just a few counts. The rearrangement uses TRBV29-1 and TRBJ2-1; TRBD2 matches at 8 bases. CDR3 length: 16 residues. CDR1 and CDR2 from the germline V gene are SQVTM and ANQGSEA. V trimming: 1 base; J trimming: 2 bases; junction bases outside the gene matches: 7. The CDR3 reads CSVEGESTSAYNEQFF. Here the CDR3 DNA reads TGCAGCGTTGAAGGGGAGTCGACTAGCGCCTACAATGAGCAGTTCTTC.